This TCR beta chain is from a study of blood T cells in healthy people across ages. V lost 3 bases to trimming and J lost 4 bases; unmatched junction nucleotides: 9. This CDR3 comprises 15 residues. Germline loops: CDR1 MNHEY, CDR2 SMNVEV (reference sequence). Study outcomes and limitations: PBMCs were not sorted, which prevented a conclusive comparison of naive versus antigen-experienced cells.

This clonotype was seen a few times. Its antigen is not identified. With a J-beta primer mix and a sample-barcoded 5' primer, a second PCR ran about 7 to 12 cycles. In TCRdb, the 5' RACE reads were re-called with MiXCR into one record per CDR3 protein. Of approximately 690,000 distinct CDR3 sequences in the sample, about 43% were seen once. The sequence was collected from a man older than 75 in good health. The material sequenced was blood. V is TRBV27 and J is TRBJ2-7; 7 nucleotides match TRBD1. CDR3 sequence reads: CASSFDRDSRYEQYF. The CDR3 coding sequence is TGTGCCAGCAGTTTCGATAGGGACAGTCGATACGAGCAGTACTTC.